This is a list of T cell receptor beta chains from one sample in a study of blood T cells in healthy people across ages. Each CDR3 protein is one row after TCRdb ran MiXCR on the 5' RACE reads. There are about 1.6 million distinct CDR3 sequences in the sample; 34% occur only once, and about 10% lies in the top ten. Sequencing used blood. These receptors were taken from a woman in her thirties in good health. The CDR3 runs from the conserved cysteine through the conserved F or W. D genes are given only for firm matches. Not all rows give a size; the values are once, few, many and, for expanded clones, a class.

>TRBV5-4|TRBJ2-7|few|.
CASSLLSTDEQYF
TGTGCCAGCAGCTTGTTATCTACGGACGAGCAGTACTTC
>TRBV7-3|TRBJ2-3|.|TRBD2
CASSQAGGRTDTQYF
TGTGCCAGCAGCCAAGCGGGGGGGAGGACAGATACGCAGTATTTT
>TRBV11-2|TRBJ2-7|.|.
CASSPLGESSYEQYF
TGTGCCAGCAGCCCCCTTGGAGAGAGCTCCTACGAGCAGTACTTC
>TRBV29-1|TRBJ1-2|many|.
CSVGRTANYGYTF
TGCAGCGTTGGGAGGACAGCGAACTATGGCTACACCTTC
>TRBV29-1|TRBJ1-1|.|TRBD1
CSANQQGAKNTEAFF
TGCAGCGCAAACCAACAGGGGGCGAAAAACACTGAAGCTTTCTTT
>TRBV7-2|TRBJ2-1|few|TRBD2
CASNIAGGQWNEQFF
TGTGCCAGCAACATAGCGGGGGGGCAATGGAATGAGCAGTTCTTC
>TRBV2|TRBJ2-7|.|.
CASTTGLGSYEQYF
TGTGCCAGCACCACGGGACTGGGCTCGTACGAGCAGTACTTC
>TRBV29-1|TRBJ2-6|many|.
CSVRGEQGKAGANVLTF
TGCAGCGTTCGGGGGGAACAGGGGAAAGCTGGGGCCAACGTCCTGACTTTC
>TRBV7-3|TRBJ2-7|few|.
CASSLNLRGRHREFREQYF
TGTGCCAGCAGCTTAAACCTTCGGGGGAGACACAGGGAGTTCCGCGAGCAGTACTTC
>TRBV2|TRBJ2-1|.|.
CASSEGRDYNEQFF
TGTGCCAGCAGTGAAGGCAGGGATTACAATGAGCAGTTCTTC
>TRBV4-1|TRBJ1-2|.|.
CASSQGGNGYTF
TGCGCCAGCAGCCAAGGAGGAAATGGCTACACCTTC
>TRBV27|TRBJ2-1|few|.
CASSLSQNSYNEQFF
TGTGCCAGCAGTTTATCACAGAACTCCTACAATGAGCAGTTCTTC
>TRBV5-1|TRBJ2-3|.|.
CASSLGSQEYRRTDTQYF
TGCGCCAGCAGCTTGGGGTCTCAGGAGTACAGGAGAACAGATACGCAGTATTTT
>TRBV3-1|TRBJ2-1|few|.
CASSQAIYEQFF
TGTGCCAGCAGCCAAGCGATATATGAGCAGTTCTTC
>TRBV20-1|TRBJ2-3|few|.
CSAINSTDTQYF
TGCAGTGCTATAAACAGCACAGATACGCAGTATTTT
>TRBV7-9|TRBJ2-3|.|.
CASNFPLGTQQNTQYF
TGTGCCAGCAACTTTCCCTTGGGGACCCAACAAAATACGCAGTATTTT
>TRBV9|TRBJ2-7|few|TRBD2
CASSLQTSLVISYEQYF
TGTGCCAGCAGCCTACAGACTAGCCTCGTAATCTCCTACGAGCAGTACTTC
>TRBV20-1|TRBJ2-6|.|TRBD1
CSARGTVFSGANVLTF
TGCAGTGCAAGAGGGACAGTTTTTTCTGGGGCCAACGTCCTGACTTTC
>TRBV6-2/TRBV6-3|TRBJ1-2|.|TRBD1
CASSNKGAANYGYTF
TGTGCCAGCAGTAATAAGGGGGCGGCTAACTATGGCTACACCTTC
>TRBV4-2|TRBJ2-3|.|.
CASSTSGGGIRADTQYF
TGTGCCAGCAGCACCTCAGGGGGAGGGATACGCGCAGATACGCAGTATTTT
>TRBV10-3|TRBJ1-5|.|.
CAISVGSDSNQPQHF
TGTGCCATCAGTGTAGGCAGCGATAGCAATCAGCCCCAGCATTTT
>TRBV7-9|TRBJ2-1|.|TRBD2
CASSFSGGLKFF
TGTGCCAGCAGCTTTAGCGGGGGCTTAAAGTTCTTC
>TRBV15|TRBJ1-2|few|.
CATKGKKDYGYTF
TGTGCCACGAAGGGAAAAAAAGACTATGGCTACACCTTC
>TRBV20-1|TRBJ2-5|.|TRBD1
CSASQDEGAGETQYF
TGCAGTGCTAGTCAAGATGAGGGGGCGGGAGAGACCCAGTACTTC
>TRBV29-1|TRBJ2-3|.|.
CSVDPEVKVGPDTQYF
TGCAGCGTGGATCCTGAGGTCAAAGTGGGGCCAGATACGCAGTATTTT
>TRBV7-9|TRBJ1-2|.|.
CASSSGRAGVNGYTF
TGTGCCAGCAGCTCCGGAAGGGCAGGGGTAAATGGCTACACCTTC
>TRBV24-1|TRBJ2-7|.|TRBD1
CATSDFPYRTGGKVEQYF
TGTGCCACCAGTGATTTCCCCTATCGGACAGGGGGAAAGGTCGAGCAGTACTTC
>TRBV15|TRBJ1-5|.|.
CATSSRGRGDQPQHF
TGTGCCACCAGCAGTCGTGGAAGGGGCGATCAGCCCCAGCATTTT
>TRBV27|TRBJ1-4|few|.
CASSLSGGRDGKLFF
TGTGCCAGCAGTTTATCCGGCGGCAGGGACGGAAAACTGTTTTTT
>TRBV20-1|TRBJ2-3|.|.
CSARVPGAPGDTQYF
TGCAGTGCTAGAGTCCCCGGGGCCCCCGGGGATACGCAGTATTTT
>TRBV12-3/TRBV12-4|TRBJ2-3|.|.
CASSGRVRADTQYF
TGTGCCAGCAGTGGGAGAGTCCGCGCAGATACGCAGTATTTT
>TRBV20-1|TRBJ2-1|few|TRBD2
CSARGSGGSNEQFF
TGCAGTGCTAGGGGTAGCGGGGGGTCAAATGAGCAGTTCTTC
>TRBV7-9|TRBJ1-6|.|.
CASKGWVSPLHF
TGTGCCAGCAAGGGCTGGGTTTCACCCCTCCACTTT
>TRBV29-1|TRBJ1-2|.|.
CVWGDNYGYTF
TGCGTCTGGGGGGATAACTATGGCTACACCTTC
>TRBV28|TRBJ2-1|.|TRBD2
CASTLSPLAGHREQFF
TGTGCCAGCACTCTATCTCCGCTAGCGGGACACAGGGAGCAGTTCTTC
>TRBV20-1|TRBJ2-1|.|TRBD2
CSANALAGVRNEQFF
TGCAGTGCTAATGCCCTAGCGGGAGTACGTAATGAGCAGTTCTTC
>TRBV28|TRBJ2-1|few|.
CASSRTALGYNEQFF
TGTGCCAGCAGCCGGACGGCACTGGGATACAATGAGCAGTTCTTC